The T cell receptor (beta chain) under discussion was sequenced for a study of Ad26.COV2.S vaccination and SARS-CoV-2 variants. In the study overall: Participants got Ad26.COV2.S intramuscularly, once or twice 56 days apart.

V was shortened by 4 bases and J by 2 bases, with 6 bases between the two germline ends. Per the germline V gene, CDR1 is SGHRS and CDR2 is YFSETQ. The CDR3 covers 12 residues. The treatment: 15 to 20 received Ad26.COV2.S at low or high dose, single or two shots; about 5 received placebo; per-sample allocation not given. It was on day 63 after the first vaccine or placebo injection that samples were taken. Vaccine was an Ad26 vector expressing Wuhan-strain SARS-CoV-2 spike. Here immunoSEQ multiplex PCR was the method, and the copy in TCRdb shows in-frame clones only, minus some. The sample carries 200,000 to 300,000 clones, 70% to 90% recorded once. Study outcomes and limitations: Placebo and vaccine recipients had non-spike TCR breadth that was similar. Relative to placebo recipients, vaccine recipients exhibited elevated spike-specific TCR breadth.

About this clone: Its antigen is unknown.

The receptor was derived from a person between 18 and 60 years old who received the Ad26.COV2.S COVID-19 vaccine or a placebo. The source material was peripheral blood, sampled in a trial of Ad26.COV2.S vaccine versus placebo. The J gene is TRBJ2-5, the V gene TRBV5-1; tentatively, D is TRBD1 or TRBD2 (5 bases each). The DNA for the CDR3 is TGCGCCAGCAGCGGGGGACAAGAGACCCAGTACTTC. It encodes CASSGGQETQYF.